This T cell receptor (beta chain) was captured in a study of shared clonotypes between healthy human individuals. General study findings and limits: Owing to a small donor count, the genetic and exposure-history diversity represented was limited. In contrast to clonotypes shared by all four donors, non-shared clonotypes had lower generation probabilities.

Sorted-subset replicate PCR reactions contained 150 to 200 ng DNA, corresponding to roughly 29,000 T cell genomes. Assay: immunoSEQ multiplex PCR; the TCRdb copy retains only in-frame clones and omits some. The top ten clones hold approximately 1.6% of a sample with over 2,000,000 clones, approximately 92% of them seen once. The naive CD8 subset, CD45RO-negative cells positively selected for CCR7, excluded terminally differentiated effector memory CD45RA+ cells. Caucasian adults residing in Nashville, Tennessee made up all the donors. The V end lost 4 bases, the J end lost 7 bases, and 17 bases lay between the germline ends. The germline gives CDR1 LGHNA, CDR2 YSLEER. The CDR3 covers 15 residues. As to this clone: Its antigen is still unknown.

The chain has TRBV4-3 and TRBJ2-1; possibly TRBD1 or TRBD2 for D (5 bases each). The specimen was naive CD8+ T cells from PBMCs. This TCR was recovered from a man aged 18 to 29 in good health. Some clones in this sample may be carry-over from other donors' samples. CDR3 nucleotides: TGCGCCAGCAGCCCAGGTAGAGGGGTCGGGAATGAGCAGTTCTTC. This codes for CASSPGRGVGNEQFF.